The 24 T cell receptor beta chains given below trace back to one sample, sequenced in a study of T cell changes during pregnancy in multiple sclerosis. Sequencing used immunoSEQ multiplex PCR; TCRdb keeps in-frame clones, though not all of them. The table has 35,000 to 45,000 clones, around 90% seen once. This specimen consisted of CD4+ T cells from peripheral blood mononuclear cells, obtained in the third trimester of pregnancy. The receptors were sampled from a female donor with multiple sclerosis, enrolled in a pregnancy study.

The CDR3 DNA sequence: TGCGCCAGCAGCCAAGAAGGGGTGGGGATCACTGAAGCTTTCTTT. Protein: CASSQEGVGITEAFF. J is TRBJ1-1 and V is TRBV4-1; D perhaps matches TRBD1 (5 bases). Germline lookup yields CDR1 MGHRA and CDR2 YSYEKL. The CDR3 length is 15 residues. V lost 0 bases to trimming and J lost 4 bases, with 12 bases between them.

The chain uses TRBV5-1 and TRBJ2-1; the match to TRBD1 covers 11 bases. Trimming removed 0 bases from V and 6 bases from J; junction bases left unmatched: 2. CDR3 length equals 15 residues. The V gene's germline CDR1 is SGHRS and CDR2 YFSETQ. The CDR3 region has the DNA TGCGCCAGCAGCTTGGAAGGGACAGGGGGCAATGAGCAGTTCTTC. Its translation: CASSLEGTGGNEQFF. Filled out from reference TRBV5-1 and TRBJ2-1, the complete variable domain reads KAGVTQTPRYLIKTRGQQVTLSCSPISGHRSVSWYQQTPGQGLQFLFEYFSETQRNKGNFPGRFSGRQFSNSRSEMNVSTLELGDSALYLCASSLEGTGGNEQFFGPGTRLTVL.

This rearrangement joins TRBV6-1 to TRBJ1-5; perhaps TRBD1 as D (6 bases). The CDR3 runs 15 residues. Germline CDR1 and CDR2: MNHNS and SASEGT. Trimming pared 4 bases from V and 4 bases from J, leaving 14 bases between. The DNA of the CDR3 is TGTGCCAGCAGTGCACAGGGTAGCTTAAATCAGCCCCAGCATTTT. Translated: CASSAQGSLNQPQHF.

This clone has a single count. CDR3 sequence reads: CASSFPGTSGTEQFF. The DNA for the CDR3 is TGTGCCAGCAGCTTCCCCGGGACTAGCGGGACTGAGCAGTTCTTC. The rearrangement links TRBV5-4 to TRBJ2-1; 13 bases are a match to TRBD2. With 2 bases clipped from V and 9 bases from J, the junction kept 5 bases outside the gene matches. Germline loops: CDR1 SGHNT, CDR2 YYREEE (reference sequence). CDR3 length: 15 residues.

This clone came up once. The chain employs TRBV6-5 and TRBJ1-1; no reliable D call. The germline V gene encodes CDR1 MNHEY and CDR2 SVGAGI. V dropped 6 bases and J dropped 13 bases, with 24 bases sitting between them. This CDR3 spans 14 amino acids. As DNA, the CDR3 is TGTGCCAGCAGACCTACAAACCGGAGGCACGGTGATTTCTTT. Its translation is CASRPTNRRHGDFF.

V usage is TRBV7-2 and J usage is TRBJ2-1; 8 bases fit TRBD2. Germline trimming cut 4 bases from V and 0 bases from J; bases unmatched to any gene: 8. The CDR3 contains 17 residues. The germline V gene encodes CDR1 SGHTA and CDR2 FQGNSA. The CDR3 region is CASSYLAGTSSYNEQFF. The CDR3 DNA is TGTGCCAGCAGCTATCTAGCGGGCACTAGCTCCTACAATGAGCAGTTCTTC.

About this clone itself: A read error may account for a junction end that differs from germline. In nucleotides, the CDR3 is TGTGCCAGCAGCTCGACACAGTGGATCTACGAGCAGTACTTC. Translating it yields CASSSTQWIYEQYF. V usage is TRBV5-1 and J usage is TRBJ2-7, with D uncertain. The CDR3 sequence is 14 residues long. CDR1 is SGHRS, CDR2 YFSETQ, per germline. Supplemented by reference TRBV5-1 and TRBJ2-7, the full variable domain reads KAGVTQTPRYLIKTRGQQVTLSCSPISGHRSVSWYQQTPGQGLQFLFEYFSETQRNKGNFPGRFSGRQFSNSRSEMNVSTLELGDSALYLCASSSTQWIYEQYFGPGTRLTVT.

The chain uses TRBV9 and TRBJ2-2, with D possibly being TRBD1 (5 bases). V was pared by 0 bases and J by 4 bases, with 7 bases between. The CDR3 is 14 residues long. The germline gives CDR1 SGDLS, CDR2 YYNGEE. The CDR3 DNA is TGTGCCAGCAGCGTAGTTAGGGGCACCGGGGAGCTGTTTTTT. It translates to CASSVVRGTGELFF.

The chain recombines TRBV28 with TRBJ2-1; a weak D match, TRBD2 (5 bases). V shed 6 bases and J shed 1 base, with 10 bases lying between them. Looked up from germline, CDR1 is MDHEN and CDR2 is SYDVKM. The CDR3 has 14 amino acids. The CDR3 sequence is CASRTRPSYNEQFF. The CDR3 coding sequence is TGTGCCAGCAGAACTAGGCCTTCCTACAATGAGCAGTTCTTC.

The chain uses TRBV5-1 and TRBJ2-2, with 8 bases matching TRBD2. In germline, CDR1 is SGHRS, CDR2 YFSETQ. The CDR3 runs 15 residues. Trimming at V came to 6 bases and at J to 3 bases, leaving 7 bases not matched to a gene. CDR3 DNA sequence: TGCGCCAGCAAATCGAGCGGGAGAGACACCGGGGAGCTGTTTTTT. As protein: CASKSSGRDTGELFF.

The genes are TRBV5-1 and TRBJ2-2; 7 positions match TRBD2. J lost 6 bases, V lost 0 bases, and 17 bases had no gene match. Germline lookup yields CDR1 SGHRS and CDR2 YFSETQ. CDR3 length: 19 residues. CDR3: CASSLVFPMAGVGSGELFF. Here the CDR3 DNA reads TGCGCCAGCAGCTTGGTATTTCCCATGGCGGGAGTAGGATCCGGGGAGCTGTTTTTT.

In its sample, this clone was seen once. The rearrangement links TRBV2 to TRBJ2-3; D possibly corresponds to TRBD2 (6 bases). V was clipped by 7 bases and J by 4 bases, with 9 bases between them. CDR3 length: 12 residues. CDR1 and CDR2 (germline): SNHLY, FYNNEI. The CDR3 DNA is TGTGCCAGCACGGGGGACGCAGATACGCAGTATTTT. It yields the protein CASTGDADTQYF.

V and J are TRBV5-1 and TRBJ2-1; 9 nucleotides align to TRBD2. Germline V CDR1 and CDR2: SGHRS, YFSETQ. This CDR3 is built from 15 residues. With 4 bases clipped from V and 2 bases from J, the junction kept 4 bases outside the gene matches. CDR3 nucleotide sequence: TGCGCCAGCAGCCTGACTAGCGGACCCTACAATGAGCAGTTCTTC. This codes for CASSLTSGPYNEQFF.

The CDR3 coding sequence is TGTGCCAGCAGTGAATCGACTAGGGGTGAGCAGTTCTTC. Protein: CASSESTRGEQFF. The gene calls are TRBV2 and TRBJ2-1; D is possibly TRBD2 (6 bases). V lost 2 bases and J lost 9, with 11 bases in between. From germline, CDR1 is SNHLY and CDR2 FYNNEI. There are 13 residues in the CDR3.

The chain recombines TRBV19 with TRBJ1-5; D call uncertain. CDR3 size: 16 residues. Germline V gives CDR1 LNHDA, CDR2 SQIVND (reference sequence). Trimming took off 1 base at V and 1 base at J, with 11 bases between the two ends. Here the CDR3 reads CASSIVPGNSNQPQHF. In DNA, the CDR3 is TGTGCCAGTAGTATAGTTCCCGGGAACAGCAATCAGCCCCAGCATTTT.

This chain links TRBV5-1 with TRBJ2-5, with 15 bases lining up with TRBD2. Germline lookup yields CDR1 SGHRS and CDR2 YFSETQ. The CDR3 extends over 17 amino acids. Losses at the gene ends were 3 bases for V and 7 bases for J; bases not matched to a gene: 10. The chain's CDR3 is CASSSGLAGGPGVTQYF. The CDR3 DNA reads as TGCGCCAGCAGCTCTGGACTAGCGGGAGGGCCCGGCGTGACCCAGTACTTC.

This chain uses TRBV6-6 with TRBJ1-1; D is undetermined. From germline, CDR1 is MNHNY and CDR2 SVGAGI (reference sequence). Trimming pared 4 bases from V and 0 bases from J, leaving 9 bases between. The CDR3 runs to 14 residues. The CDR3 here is CASSFLKMNTEAFF. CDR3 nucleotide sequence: TGTGCCAGCAGTTTCTTAAAAATGAACACTGAAGCTTTCTTT.

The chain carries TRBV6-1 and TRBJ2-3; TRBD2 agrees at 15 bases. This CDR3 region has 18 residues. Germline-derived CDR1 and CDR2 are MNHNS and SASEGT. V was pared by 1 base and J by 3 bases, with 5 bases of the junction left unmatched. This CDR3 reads CASSEVPGTSGRTDTQYF. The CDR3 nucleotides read TGTGCCAGCAGTGAAGTACCCGGGACTAGCGGGAGGACAGATACGCAGTATTTT.

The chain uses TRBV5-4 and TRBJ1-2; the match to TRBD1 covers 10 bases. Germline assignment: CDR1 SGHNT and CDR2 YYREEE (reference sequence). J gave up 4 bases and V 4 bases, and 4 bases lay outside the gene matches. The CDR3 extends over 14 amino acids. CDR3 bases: TGTGCCAGCAGCGGGGGACAGGGGCCCTATGGCTACACCTTC. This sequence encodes CASSGGQGPYGYTF.

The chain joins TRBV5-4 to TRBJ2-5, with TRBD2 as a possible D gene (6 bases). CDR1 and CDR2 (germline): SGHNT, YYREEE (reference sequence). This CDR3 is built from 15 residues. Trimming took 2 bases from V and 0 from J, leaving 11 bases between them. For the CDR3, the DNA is TGTGCCAGCAGCTTCGTGGGGGGATACCAAGAGACCCAGTACTTC. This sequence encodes CASSFVGGYQETQYF.

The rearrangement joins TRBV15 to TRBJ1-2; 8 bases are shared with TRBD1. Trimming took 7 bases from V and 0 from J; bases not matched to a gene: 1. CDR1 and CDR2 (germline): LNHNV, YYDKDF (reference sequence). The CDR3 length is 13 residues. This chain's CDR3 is CATTRGPNYGYTF. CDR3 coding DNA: TGTGCCACCACCAGGGGGCCTAACTATGGCTACACCTTC.

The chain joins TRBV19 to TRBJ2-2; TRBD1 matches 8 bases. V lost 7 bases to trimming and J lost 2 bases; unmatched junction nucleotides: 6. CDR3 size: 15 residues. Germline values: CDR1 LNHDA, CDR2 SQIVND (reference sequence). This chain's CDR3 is CASIRTGTNTGELFF. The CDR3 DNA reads TGTGCCAGTATCCGGACAGGGACAAACACCGGGGAGCTGTTTTTT.

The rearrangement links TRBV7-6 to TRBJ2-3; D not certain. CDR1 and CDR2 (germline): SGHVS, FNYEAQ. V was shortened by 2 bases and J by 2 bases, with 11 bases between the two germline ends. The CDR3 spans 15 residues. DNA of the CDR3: TGTGCCAGCAGCTTAACTCATGTCTCCACAGATACGCAGTATTTT. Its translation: CASSLTHVSTDTQYF.

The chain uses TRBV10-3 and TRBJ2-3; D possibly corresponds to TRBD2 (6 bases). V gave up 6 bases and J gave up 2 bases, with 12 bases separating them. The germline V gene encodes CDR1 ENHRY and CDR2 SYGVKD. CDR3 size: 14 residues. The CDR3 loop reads CAIRVSGSTDTQYF. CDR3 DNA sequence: TGTGCCATCAGGGTTAGCGGCTCCACAGATACGCAGTATTTT.